A single sample gave rise to the 5 T cell receptor beta chains below, sequenced in a study of cytomegalovirus exposure and HLA in healthy donors. Researchers ran the PCR with 60 Vbeta and 13 Jbeta primers. TCRdb's copy holds only in-frame clones and misses some; the assay was immunoSEQ multiplex PCR. Of about 220,000 clones detected, roughly 79% appear once; the ten largest clones hold 1.8%. Sequencing input: PBMCs. The receptors originated from a male donor in good health and CMV-seronegative.

In the case of this clone: Other nucleotide sequences in the sample specify the same CDR3. The rearrangement links TRBV27 to TRBJ2-6, with a possible D match to TRBD1 (5 bases). Germline V gives CDR1 MNHEY, CDR2 SMNVEV (reference sequence). The CDR3 runs to 15 residues. Between the trimmed V and J ends, which lost 4 bases and 4 bases, there was a span of 11 bases. This CDR3 is CASSSDSSGANVLTF. In DNA form, the CDR3 reads TGTGCCAGCAGTTCCGACAGTTCCGGGGCCAACGTCCTGACTTTC.

The chain is built from TRBV7-3 and TRBJ1-2, with TRBD1 identical over 8 bases. The CDR3 covers 16 residues. Germline CDR1 SGHTA, CDR2 FQGTGA. The V and J ends lost 2 bases and 4 bases, in that order; junction bases with no gene match: 9. Here the CDR3 reads CASSLSPRGRGYGYTF. The CDR3, as DNA: TGTGCCAGCAGCTTATCGCCCAGGGGGCGCGGCTATGGCTACACCTTC. The whole variable domain, remainder taken from reference TRBV7-3 and TRBJ1-2, is GAGVSQTPSNKVTEKGKYVELRCDPISGHTALYWYRQSLGQGPEFLIYFQGTGAADDSGLPNDRFFAVRPEGSVSTLKIQRTERGDSAVYLCASSLSPRGRGYGYTFGSGTRLTVV.

This chain uses TRBV9 with TRBJ2-7, with D possibly matching TRBD2 (6 bases). The CDR3 length is 16 residues. V gave up 3 bases and J gave up 6 bases, with 22 bases separating them. From germline, CDR1 is SGDLS and CDR2 YYNGEE. This chain's CDR3 is CASSGRGKESTVEQYF. DNA of the CDR3: TGTGCCAGCAGCGGGAGGGGTAAGGAGAGCACCGTCGAGCAGTACTTC.

This clone was observed a few times. The CDR3 nucleotides read TGTGCCAGCTCCCGGGACAGTTACAATGAGCAGTTCTTC. This sequence encodes CASSRDSYNEQFF. This chain uses TRBV7-2 with TRBJ2-1; 7 nucleotides line up with TRBD1. The V gene end was trimmed by 8 bases and the J gene end by 4 bases; junction bases not matched to a gene: 5. Per the germline V gene, CDR1 is SGHTA and CDR2 is FQGNSA. The CDR3 is made up of 13 amino acids.

The CDR3 bases are TGTGCCAGCAGCTCGGTCGGACAGGGGGCGTACGAGCAGTACTTC. Translating gives CASSSVGQGAYEQYF. The genes are TRBV5-6 and TRBJ2-7, with TRBD1 matching 11 bases. The V gene end was trimmed by 3 bases and the J gene end by 4 bases; junction bases not matched to a gene: 6. The CDR3 spans 15 residues. Germline values: CDR1 SGHDT, CDR2 YYEEEE.